This TCR beta chain comes out of a study of T cell repertoires and HLA-DP antigens. Study-wide context: In vitro CD4+ alloreactivity was against HeLa-presented HLA-DP. Donors were two male and one female, aged 18-to-29 to 60-to-69.

Study results and limitations: Naive and memory CD4+ cells were analysed together, not apart.

Germline CDR1 is SNHLY and CDR2 is FYNNEI. The CDR3 is made up of 14 amino acids. V lost 5 bases, J lost 4 bases, and 11 bases lay in between. Sequenced by immunoSEQ multiplex PCR; TCRdb stores in-frame clones only, minus some. The repertoire includes about 73,000 clones, just under 80% of them detected once, and around 1.4% sits in the top ten. With respect to this clone: Its target is not known.

This receptor was obtained from a man aged 55 to 70 in good health and CMV-seronegative. What was sequenced was CD4+ T cells from PBMCs. The rearrangement links TRBV2 to TRBJ1-4; D perhaps matches TRBD1 (5 bases). The CDR3 bases are TGTGCCAGCAGTTCCAGGGCGGATAATGAAAAACTGTTTTTT. Amino acid sequence: CASSSRADNEKLFF.